This passage covers 11 T cell receptor beta chains from one sample sequenced in a study of T cell changes during pregnancy in multiple sclerosis. This table comes from immunoSEQ multiplex PCR, and its TCRdb copy is limited to in-frame clones, with some not included. The sample contains approximately 52,000 clones, around 92% of which appear only once. Material: CD4+ T cells from peripheral blood mononuclear cells, obtained in the third trimester of pregnancy. These receptor sequences come from a female donor with multiple sclerosis, enrolled in a pregnancy study.

The chain recombines TRBV15 with TRBJ2-1, with TRBD2 matching 8 bases. In germline, CDR1 is LNHNV, CDR2 YYDKDF (reference sequence). The CDR3 contains 15 residues. Trimming took 0 bases from V and 10 from J; bases not matched to a gene: 8. Here the CDR3 reads CATSRDRAGGGEQFF. The CDR3 nucleotides read TGTGCCACCAGCAGAGATCGGGCGGGAGGTGGAGAGCAGTTCTTC.

The chain employs TRBV27 and TRBJ2-1; the D gene is possibly TRBD1 (6 bases). Germline V gene lookup returns CDR1 MNHEY and CDR2 SMNVEV (reference sequence). With 3 bases removed from V and 1 base from J, the gap between germline ends came to 16 bases. The CDR3 runs 17 residues. Here the CDR3 reads CASSFLKDSASYNEQFF. CDR3 nucleotides: TGTGCCAGCAGTTTTCTTAAGGACAGCGCTTCCTACAATGAGCAGTTCTTC.

V gene TRBV11-1 combines with J gene TRBJ1-1; D possibly corresponds to TRBD1 (6 bases). Germline V gives CDR1 SGHAT, CDR2 FQDESV (reference sequence). The CDR3 sequence is 13 residues long. V was clipped by 7 bases and J by 5 bases, with 14 bases between them. The chain's CDR3 is CASIDKGGTEAFF. The CDR3 region has the DNA TGTGCCAGCATCGATAAGGGGGGGACTGAAGCTTTCTTT. Full variable domain (missing parts from reference TRBV11-1 and TRBJ1-1): EAEVAQSPRYKITEKSQAVAFWCDPISGHATLYWYRQILGQGPELLVQFQDESVVDDSQLPKDRFSAERLKGVDSTLKIQPAELGDSAMYLCASIDKGGTEAFFGQGTRLTVV.

The J gene is TRBJ1-5, the V gene TRBV28; D gene ambiguous. The germline CDR1 and CDR2 sequences are MDHEN and SYDVKM. The CDR3 length is 16 residues. V was trimmed by 1 base and J by 0 bases, leaving 10 bases between them. The CDR3 DNA reads as TGTGCCAGCAGTTTATCCTCACTTTATAGCAATCAGCCCCAGCATTTT. It codes for CASSLSSLYSNQPQHF.

The count of this clone is one. The V gene is TRBV2, the J gene TRBJ1-1, with D uncertain. The CDR3 has 13 amino acids. Germline CDR1 and CDR2: SNHLY and FYNNEI. Trimming removed 8 bases at V and 1 base at J, with 11 bases between. The CDR3 DNA reads as TGTGCCAGCGGTACATTAGCGAACACTGAAGCTTTCTTT. Residues: CASGTLANTEAFF. Looking up the rest from reference TRBV2 and TRBJ1-1 gives the full variable domain: EPEVTQTPSHQVTQMGQEVILRCVPISNHLYFYWYRQILGQKVEFLVSFYNNEISEKSEIFDDQFSVERPDGSNFTLKIRSTKLEDSAMYFCASGTLANTEAFFGQGTRLTVV.

The chain uses TRBV30 and TRBJ2-1; D is uncertain. Germline CDR1 GTSNPN, CDR2 SVGIG (reference sequence). This CDR3 has 15 residues. Trimming took 1 base from V and 5 from J, leaving 15 bases between them. The CDR3 region is CAWSAPSVGHNEQFF. The CDR3 region has the DNA TGTGCCTGGAGTGCCCCATCCGTGGGCCACAATGAGCAGTTCTTC.

The V and J genes are TRBV30 and TRBJ2-7; 11 nucleotides line up with TRBD2. There are 16 residues in the CDR3. Germline values: CDR1 GTSNPN, CDR2 SVGIG (reference sequence). V lost 2 bases to trimming and J lost 5 bases; unmatched junction nucleotides: 11. This chain's CDR3 is CAWSSPGLAAPNEQYF. For the CDR3, the DNA is TGTGCCTGGAGTTCTCCGGGACTAGCGGCCCCTAACGAGCAGTACTTC.

V is TRBV6-1 and J is TRBJ2-7, with 10 positions matching TRBD2. CDR1 and CDR2 from the germline V gene are MNHNS and SASEGT. This CDR3 is 16 amino acids long. Trimming took 4 bases from V and 0 from J; bases not matched to a gene: 6. CDR3 amino acids: CASSALAGVYSYEQYF. The CDR3 DNA reads TGTGCCAGCAGTGCCCTAGCGGGGGTATACTCCTACGAGCAGTACTTC.

J is TRBJ2-7 and V is TRBV18; 10 nucleotides line up with TRBD1. V gave up 6 bases and J gave up 6 bases; unmatched junction bases: 8. The CDR3 consists of 14 residues. Germline CDR1 is KGHSH and CDR2 is LQKENI. Here the CDR3 DNA reads TGTGCCAGCTCGCCGGGACAGGGGACGGGCGAGCAGTACTTC. Translated: CASSPGQGTGEQYF. The variable domain in full, with the rest retrieved from reference TRBV18 and TRBJ2-7, is NAGVMQNPRHLVRRRGQEARLRCSPMKGHSHVYWYRQLPEEGLKFMVYLQKENIIDESGMPKERFSAEFPKEGPSILRIQQVVRGDSAAYFCASSPGQGTGEQYFGPGTRLTVT.

The chain couples TRBV2 to TRBJ2-7; D is possibly TRBD2 (6 bases). The CDR3 consists of 14 residues. Per germline, CDR1 SNHLY and CDR2 FYNNEI. Trimming left V 3 bases short and J 5 bases short, with 14 bases between. CDR3 protein: CASSETRGANEQYF. The CDR3 bases are TGTGCCAGCAGTGAGACTAGAGGGGCTAACGAGCAGTACTTC. Using reference TRBV2 and TRBJ2-7 for the parts outside the CDR3, the full variable domain is EPEVTQTPSHQVTQMGQEVILRCVPISNHLYFYWYRQILGQKVEFLVSFYNNEISEKSEIFDDQFSVERPDGSNFTLKIRSTKLEDSAMYFCASSETRGANEQYFGPGTRLTVT.

This chain connects TRBV7-9 to TRBJ2-1; 7 nucleotides line up with TRBD2. Germline assignment: CDR1 SEHNR and CDR2 FQNEAQ (reference sequence). CDR3 length equals 19 residues. The ends lost 3 bases at V and 3 bases at J; junction bases unmatched: 17. CDR3 nucleotide sequence: TGTGCCAGCAGCTTCCCTCAAGGCCGAGGCGGGGGTGGCTACAATGAGCAGTTCTTC. It yields the protein CASSFPQGRGGGGYNEQFF.